The clone carrying this T cell receptor beta chain was counted a few times. Its specificity is unknown. Deletions cut 6 bases from V and 6 bases from J, with 21 bases between. Germline V gene lookup returns CDR1 MDHEN and CDR2 SYDVKM. The CDR3 spans 15 residues. These data come from a study of T cells in Graves' hyperthyroidism and ophthalmopathy. General study results and limits: With a median lead of around 5.9 months before onset, the model predicted ophthalmopathy. Most expanded thyroid clonotypes above 0.001 recurred in blood.

Amplification of TCR beta CDR3 regions was performed using RNA transcripts as template. The primer set for the first-round RT-PCR of the TCR CDR3 was HTBI. TCRdb re-called the multiplex PCR reads with MiXCR, one entry per CDR3 protein. The sample consists of around 300,000 distinct CDR3 sequences, about an eighth of them appearing once. Exclusion followed for patients with uncontrolled infection, other autoimmune disease, pregnancy or lactation. Progressors' blood was drawn at hyperthyroidism diagnosis, before ophthalmopathy symptoms. This receptor was taken from a woman between 25 and 40 years old with Graves' hyperthyroidism that later progressed to Graves' ophthalmopathy. The chain employs TRBV28 and TRBJ2-7; TRBD1 might be the D (6 bases). Sequences were obtained from blood. CDR3 coding DNA: TGTGCCAGCAGGACTTCTGGGACAAACCGCCCCGAGCAGTACTTC. Amino acid sequence: CASRTSGTNRPEQYF.